This T cell receptor (beta chain) derives from a study of cytomegalovirus exposure and HLA in healthy donors. Points from the study as a whole: Later on, a genetic analysis was performed. It linked a missense variant in DCLRE1C with V- and J-gene trimming of TCR beta. Most TCR sequences were seen very rarely across donors, but some public TCRs occurred in many.

In germline, CDR1 is MDHEN, CDR2 SYDVKM. The CDR3 contains 19 residues. The trim removed 2 bases at V and 0 bases at J, leaving 11 bases unmatched. On this clone: Its antigen is as yet unknown.

60 Vbeta and 13 Jbeta primers were used in PCR. Clones were sequenced by immunoSEQ multiplex PCR, and TCRdb holds only the in-frame ones, with some missing. The sample includes around 110,000 clones, 80% to 85% of them seen just once. The sequence came from a man aged 30-40 years in good health and CMV-seronegative. The sample consisted of PBMCs. The rearrangement links TRBV28 to TRBJ2-1; 9 nucleotides align to TRBD2. The CDR3 nucleotides read TGTGCCAGCAGTTTAGGGGTACCTGGCGGGGGGGACTCCTACAATGAGCAGTTCTTC. This gives the protein CASSLGVPGGGDSYNEQFF.